These 14 T cell receptor beta chains were sequenced from one sample in a study of blood T cell repertoires in COVID-19. Profiled with immunoSEQ multiplex PCR; TCRdb holds only in-frame clones, not every one. The sample has nearly 110,000 clones, about 70% seen once. Sequencing input: peripheral blood. The receptors shown here come from a human donor with acute or convalescent COVID-19. The donor label of this sample is uncertain.

The rearrangement joins TRBV19 to TRBJ1-2; D gene ambiguous. This CDR3 has 14 amino acids. Germline V lookup: CDR1 LNHDA, CDR2 SQIVND (reference sequence). Trimming took off 4 bases at V and 0 bases at J, with 9 bases between the two ends. The CDR3, as DNA: TGTGCCAGTAGTAGCCACAGCTCTAACTATGGCTACACCTTC. It specifies CASSSHSSNYGYTF.

A few counts support this clone. The rearrangement links TRBV6-6 to TRBJ1-5; TRBD1 is a possible D gene (6 bases). The V and J ends lost 3 bases and 7 bases respectively, with 16 bases between them. CDR3 length: 15 residues. Germline V gives CDR1 MNHNY, CDR2 SVGAGI (reference sequence). As DNA, the CDR3 is TGTGCCAGCAGTTATGGCGGGGGCGGAAGACAGCCCCAGCATTTT. Its translation: CASSYGGGGRQPQHF.

This clone showed up just a few times. As DNA, the CDR3 is TGTGCCAGCAGCTCCAGGGACAGGGGTTGGAATTCACCCCTCCACTTT. It codes for CASSSRDRGWNSPLHF. The chain is built from TRBV13 and TRBJ1-6; 10 bases are shared with TRBD1. CDR1 and CDR2 (germline): PRHDT, FYEKMQ (reference sequence). J was trimmed by 7 bases and V by 4 bases; bases with no gene match: 7. The CDR3 has 16 residues.

The rearrangement joins TRBV9 to TRBJ2-2; D is unresolved. There are 14 residues in the CDR3. CDR1 SGDLS and CDR2 YYNGEE come from the germline V gene. V was cut by 0 bases and J by 4 bases, with 7 bases left in between. In DNA form, the CDR3 reads TGTGCCAGCAGCGTAGTTCCTGTCACCGGGGAGCTGTTTTTT. This gives the protein CASSVVPVTGELFF.

The chain has TRBV21-1 and TRBJ2-7; TRBD1 is the table's D call, not checked against the DNA. TRBV21-1 is a pseudogene. The CDR3 consists of 16 residues. CDR3 sequence: CASSNPTGLKTYEQYV. CDR3 bases: TGTGCCAGCAGCAATCCTACAGGCCTAAAAACCTACGAGCAGTACGTC.

This clone was found once. The chain has TRBV30 and TRBJ2-1; 13 positions agree with TRBD2. With V trimmed by 6 bases and J by 0 bases, 8 bases remained unmatched. Germline V gene data show CDR1 as GTSNPN and CDR2 as SVGIG (reference sequence). The CDR3 has 17 amino acids. The CDR3 sequence: CACGGLAGLSSYNEQFF. CDR3 nucleotide sequence: TGTGCCTGCGGGGGACTAGCGGGGTTGAGCTCCTACAATGAGCAGTTCTTC.

V gene TRBV10-2 combines with J gene TRBJ1-2; TRBD1 aligns across 7 bases. This CDR3 is 17 amino acids long. Per the germline V gene, CDR1 is WSHSY and CDR2 is SAAADI. Trimming removed 0 bases from V and 5 bases from J; junction bases left unmatched: 12. Here the CDR3 DNA reads TGCGCCAGCAGTGAGTCGGGGACAGTGGGCGTCCGGTATGGCTACACCTTC. It translates to CASSESGTVGVRYGYTF.

This sequence joins TRBV7-8 and TRBJ2-4, with 8 bases lining up with TRBD1. The V gene end was trimmed by 5 bases and the J gene end by 9 bases; junction bases not matched to a gene: 6. In germline, CDR1 is SGHVS, CDR2 FQNEAQ. This CDR3 region has 13 residues. In DNA form, the CDR3 reads TGTGCCAGCAGCATCGGACAGGGTTCCATTCAGTACTTC. Encoded protein: CASSIGQGSIQYF.

The V and J genes are TRBV7-8 and TRBJ1-2; 7 nucleotides match TRBD1. The CDR3 consists of 14 residues. CDR1 and CDR2 from the germline V gene are SGHVS and FQNEAQ. The V gene end was trimmed by 6 bases and the J gene end by 3 bases; junction bases not matched to a gene: 7. The CDR3 region has the DNA TGTGCCAGCAGTTGGGTGGGACAGCACTATGGCTACACCTTC. This sequence encodes CASSWVGQHYGYTF.

Only a few counts were recorded for this clone. The genes are TRBV3-1 (or the pseudogene TRBV3-2) and TRBJ2-7; TRBD1 matches at 10 bases. Germline V lookup: CDR1 LGHDT, CDR2 YNNKEL (reference sequence). The V segment lost 3 bases and the J segment 4 bases; nucleotides outside the gene matches: 3. The CDR3 has 14 amino acids. CDR3 sequence (DNA): TGTGCCAGCAGCCAGGGGGACAGGGGTTACGAGCAGTACTTC. Amino acids: CASSQGDRGYEQYF.

The V and J genes are TRBV24-1 and TRBJ2-7; 7 positions agree with TRBD1. The V gene's germline CDR1 is KGHDR and CDR2 SFDVKD. The CDR3 consists of 14 residues. Trimming removed 8 bases from V and 0 bases from J; junction bases left unmatched: 6. CDR3 amino acids: CATTRTGSSYEQYV. CDR3 bases: TGTGCCACCACCCGGACAGGTAGCTCCTACGAGCAGTACGTC.

The chain uses TRBV18 and TRBJ1-2; D perhaps matches TRBD1 (6 bases). The CDR3 has 12 amino acids. Trimming stripped 2 bases from V and 8 bases from J, with 9 bases between. Germline CDR1 reads KGHSH; CDR2 reads LQKENI. CDR3 amino acids: CASSPTRGGYTF. The CDR3 coding sequence is TGTGCCAGCTCACCAACAAGGGGGGGCTACACCTTC.

V and J are TRBV4-2 and TRBJ1-6; D remains unclear. Trimming left V 0 bases short and J 11 bases short, with 17 bases between. The CDR3 is 16 residues long. The germline CDR1 and CDR2 sequences are LGHNA and YNFKEQ. CDR3 in DNA: TGTGCCAGCAGCCAAGAGCGCGGCTTTCAAATTCCACCCCTCCACTTT. This translates into CASSQERGFQIPPLHF.

The chain links TRBV3-1 (or the pseudogene TRBV3-2) to TRBJ2-5, with D possibly matching TRBD1 (6 bases). Trimming stripped 3 bases from V and 5 bases from J, with 13 bases between. The germline V gene encodes CDR1 LGHDT and CDR2 YNNKEL (reference sequence). The CDR3 loop spans 14 amino acids. CDR3 amino acids: CASSQGASTETQYF. The DNA for the CDR3 is TGTGCCAGCAGCCAGGGGGCGTCGACGGAGACCCAGTACTTC.